Presented here are 2 T cell receptor beta chains from one specimen sequenced in a study of beta chain features in type 1 diabetes. Overall study findings and caveats: When Type 1 diabetes patients were examined, their TCRB CDR3s proved moderately but significantly shorter in all four CD4+ subsets.

These receptors have no identified antigens. The entirety of the isolated RNA underwent reverse transcription, so expressed TCRB transcripts were sequenced. Data came from immunoSEQ multiplex PCR; TCRdb stores just in-frame clones and leaves some out. The repertoire holds roughly 150,000 clones, with under 13% as singletons. The sample taken for sequencing was central memory CD4+ T cells from blood. These receptors originate from a man aged 30 to 45 with type 1 diabetes.

The chain combines TRBV27 with TRBJ2-5; 7 bases line up with TRBD1. CDR1 and CDR2 from the germline V gene are MNHEY and SMNVEV (reference sequence). Trimming at V came to 5 bases and at J to 5 bases, leaving 8 bases not matched to a gene. This CDR3 comprises 14 residues. CDR3 amino acids: CASSQGTAWETQYF. The CDR3 nucleotides are TGTGCCAGCAGTCAGGGGACAGCCTGGGAGACCCAGTACTTC.

This clone was picked up a small number of times. CDR3 residues: CASSSQLGRGQREQYF. The CDR3 nucleotides are TGTGCCAGCAGTTCGCAACTCGGCAGGGGGCAACGGGAGCAGTACTTC. J is TRBJ2-7 and V is TRBV6-5; 8 nucleotides agree with TRBD1. The V gene end was trimmed by 4 bases and the J gene end by 7 bases; junction bases not matched to a gene: 15. In germline, CDR1 is MNHEY, CDR2 SVGAGI. The length of the CDR3 is 16 residues.